These T cell receptor beta chains were read from a single sample in a study of OX40 agonist ivuxolimab in advanced cancers. This table comes from immunoSEQ multiplex PCR, and its TCRdb copy is limited to in-frame clones, with some not included. The sample has around 65,000 clones; about 89% are singletons. This sample comprised CD4+ or CD8+ T cells sorted from blood, obtained in a trial of the OX40 agonist ivuxolimab. The receptors shown here come from an adult with an advanced solid tumor such as melanoma, head and neck, liver or kidney cancer. Both conserved end residues are part of each CDR3.

CDR3	V	J
CASSLQGGNQPQHF	TRBV5-4	TRBJ1-5
CASTPGGPEAFF	TRBV19	TRBJ1-1
CATSLGQGQEKLFF	TRBV15	TRBJ1-4
CASSPRAGVTDTQYF	TRBV18	TRBJ2-3
CASSGQGLLANEQFF	TRBV9	TRBJ2-1
CASRTGTQTYNEQFF	TRBV5-1	TRBJ2-1
CASSPTMGQGEFF	TRBV7-6	TRBJ2-1
CASSVAANTGELFF	TRBV9	TRBJ2-2
CSVSQGDAYEQYF	TRBV29-1	TRBJ2-7
CASSSRAGQGTVYGYTF	TRBV27	TRBJ1-2
CASSSQGAKAFF	TRBV2	TRBJ1-1
CASSNRGGNDYEQYF	TRBV18	NA
CASSPTGHRGLGNQPQHF	TRBV7-8	TRBJ1-5
CASSVLQGNTGELFF	TRBV6-1	TRBJ2-2
CASSLLTSGIPDTQYF	TRBV28	TRBJ2-3
CASSLGSAGAETQYF	TRBV7-9	TRBJ2-5
CASSLDLAGMQFF	TRBV11-2	TRBJ2-1
CASSHPSGRAEEQYF	TRBV19	TRBJ2-7
CASSEAGGQGYGYTF	TRBV6-1	TRBJ1-2
CAGTGQPNYGYTF	TRBV2	TRBJ1-2
CSGGDEKLFF	TRBV29-1	TRBJ1-4
CASSGTGLGYEQYF	TRBV25-1	TRBJ2-7
CASSFRPGQGDTGELFF	TRBV18	TRBJ2-2
CASSVGGTSGRVGNEQFF	TRBV9	TRBJ2-1
CASSLLPSSYEQYF	TRBV7-3	TRBJ2-7
CASSFDRGNYGYTF	TRBV7-3	TRBJ1-2
CASSPTGTAPGDYGYTF	TRBV7-2	TRBJ1-2
CASSLALLAGIGNEQFF	TRBV5-6	TRBJ2-1
CASSRDRVTDTQYF	TRBV11-2	TRBJ2-3
CASSPIGAGGNYEQYF	TRBV18	TRBJ2-7
CASSSHRGTYEQYF	TRBV7-3	TRBJ2-7
CASNPRDRVYEQYF	TRBV27	TRBJ2-7
CASSLGGGARYEQYF	TRBV11-2	TRBJ2-7
CASSYGTKINYGYTF	TRBV6-5	TRBJ1-2
CASSLVSDTQYF	TRBV5-1	TRBJ2-3
CAISESNRNYEQYF	TRBV10-3	TRBJ2-7
CASSFPASGNYEQYF	TRBV28	TRBJ2-7
CASSPGLAVNVGGEQFF	TRBV7-6	TRBJ2-1
CASSLVADISYEQYF	TRBV11-2	TRBJ2-7
CASSLRGTLREAFF	TRBV28	TRBJ1-1
CASSLLASGELFF	TRBV7-9	TRBJ2-2
CASSYGGSSRYEQYF	TRBV6-5	TRBJ2-7
CASSLVAQSLFF	TRBV7-2	TRBJ2-1
CASSKRAGSLYEQYF	TRBV19	TRBJ2-7
CASSKRLAYEQYF	TRBV7-2	TRBJ2-7
CATRLAGGPGDTQYF	TRBV19	TRBJ2-3
CASSLGAGALNPYGYTF	TRBV28	TRBJ1-2
CASSPTGIPGSGELFF	TRBV7-3	TRBJ2-2
CASREHPACKGETQYF	TRBV23-1	TRBJ2-5
CASSLLGVEEQFF	TRBV27	TRBJ2-1
CASSAGVPREQYF	TRBV28	TRBJ2-7
CATSRDRTVRTDTQYF	TRBV15	TRBJ2-3
CASGWDSNQPQHF	TRBV12-5	TRBJ1-5
CASSVNTLAGGNTGELFF	TRBV9	TRBJ2-2
CASSSGQAPNQPQHF	TRBV11-2	TRBJ1-5
CSVAPTMDTQYF	TRBV29-1	TRBJ2-3
CASSPFGWGGGEQYF	TRBV28	TRBJ2-7
CASSAPGSSSNTEAFF	TRBV19	TRBJ1-1
CASSFRAENEQFF	TRBV19	TRBJ2-1
CASPGRGTDTQYF	TRBV2	TRBJ2-3